Sequencing of this TCR beta chain was carried out in a study of T cell responses to AZD1222 COVID-19 vaccine. Study results and caveats: Baseline seropositives among AZD1222 recipients totaled only five to seven. Along spike, vaccine-associated CD4 TCRs were found throughout, with dominance at 160-218 and 743-854. White British donors predominated, females outnumbered males, and clonal diversity was possibly underestimated.

Notes on this clone: Its antigen is currently unknown.

The table came from immunoSEQ multiplex PCR; TCRdb's copy has only in-frame clones and leaves some out. The sample shows 100,000 to 150,000 clones, about nine tenths of them seen only once. The sequencing here drew on peripheral blood, taken on day 0 of MenACWY control vaccination. This TCR came from an adult in good health.

CDR3 in amino acids: CATSGVGQGRADTQYF. The CDR3 DNA is TGTGCCACCAGTGGCGTGGGACAGGGTCGTGCAGATACGCAGTATTTT. The V gene is TRBV24-1, the J gene TRBJ2-3; 9 positions match TRBD1. The J segment lost 4 bases and the V segment lost 5 bases, leaving 9 bases of the junction unmatched. The CDR3 contains 16 residues. CDR1 KGHDR and CDR2 SFDVKD come from the germline V gene.